This passage covers 25 T cell receptor beta chains from one sample sequenced in a study of cytomegalovirus exposure and HLA in healthy donors. Researchers ran the PCR with 60 Vbeta and 13 Jbeta primers. Libraries were prepared by immunoSEQ multiplex PCR; TCRdb keeps only in-frame clonotypes and omits some of them. The sample lists around 140,000 clones; around 73% were seen once. Sequencing was carried out using PBMCs. The receptors derive from a female donor in good health and CMV-seronegative.

The chain has TRBV9 and TRBJ1-1; D possibly corresponds to TRBD1 (6 bases). The V end was cut by 3 bases, the J end by 0 bases, with 18 bases between. This CDR3 is built from 17 residues. Germline V gene sequence: CDR1 SGDLS, CDR2 YYNGEE. In DNA, the CDR3 is TGTGCCAGCAGCGCCCGAGGGGGTGAGGGAATGAACACTGAAGCTTTCTTT. Translating it yields CASSARGGEGMNTEAFF. The whole variable domain, remainder taken from reference TRBV9 and TRBJ1-1, is DSGVTQTPKHLITATGQRVTLRCSPRSGDLSVYWYQQSLDQGLQFLIQYYNGEERAKGNILERFSAQQFPDLHSELNLSSLELGDSALYFCASSARGGEGMNTEAFFGQGTRLTVV.

By sample share, this clone is medium-sized. This chain uses TRBV25-1 with TRBJ2-1, with 7 bases matching TRBD2. The CDR3 totals 15 residues. CDR1 MGHDK and CDR2 SYGVNS come from the germline V gene. Trimming at V came to 2 bases and at J to 0 bases, leaving 1 base not matched to a gene. CDR3 coding DNA: TGTGCCAGCAGTGAAACGGGGGGCTCCTACAATGAGCAGTTCTTC. This encodes CASSETGGSYNEQFF.

The V gene is TRBV6-1, the J gene TRBJ1-2; D gene ambiguous. Germline V CDR1 and CDR2: MNHNS, SASEGT. CDR3 length: 16 amino acids. The germline V and J ends were trimmed by 1 base and 5 bases, with 17 bases remaining between them. CDR3 sequence (DNA): TGTGCCAGCAGTGAAGTGGGCTTCAACCCCGTTTATGGCTACACCTTC. Its protein is CASSEVGFNPVYGYTF.

This clone was recorded once. The chain couples TRBV29-1 to TRBJ2-7, with TRBD2 matching over 8 bases. J lost 2 bases, V lost 5 bases, and 5 bases had no gene match. The CDR3 spans 13 residues. Germline-derived CDR1 and CDR2 are SQVTM and ANQGSEA. The CDR3 sequence is CSVLAGLTYEQYF. DNA for the CDR3: TGCAGCGTTTTAGCGGGACTGACCTACGAGCAGTACTTC.

The chain uses TRBV5-1 and TRBJ2-2; 8 bases map to TRBD1. The CDR3 has 16 residues. With V trimmed by 4 bases and J by 3 bases, 8 bases remained unmatched. Looked up from germline, CDR1 is SGHRS and CDR2 is YFSETQ. The CDR3 DNA is TGCGCCAGCAGCCCGTCCAGGGGGCGCGACACCGGGGAGCTGTTTTTT. It is translated as CASSPSRGRDTGELFF.

The gene calls are TRBV6-1 and TRBJ1-5; D unclear. The CDR3 length is 13 residues. CDR1 is MNHNS, CDR2 SASEGT, per germline. The ends were cut back, 4 bases at V and 9 bases at J, with 13 bases in the middle. The CDR3, as DNA: TGTGCCAGCAGTGGGGCAGCCGACGGGCCCCAGCATTTT. It is translated as CASSGAADGPQHF.

This clone was recorded many times. The gene calls are TRBV2 and TRBJ2-1, with 14 nucleotides matching TRBD2. This CDR3 region has 14 residues. V gave up 5 bases and J gave up 12 bases; unmatched junction bases: 6. Germline CDR1 is SNHLY and CDR2 is FYNNEI. CDR3 bases: TGTGCCAGCAGTATCGGGACTAGCGGGAGAAGGCAGTTCTTC. Translation: CASSIGTSGRRQFF.

This chain uses TRBV27 with TRBJ2-3, with 9 bases matching TRBD2. The trim removed 6 bases at V and 3 bases at J, leaving 16 bases unmatched. The germline V gene has CDR1 MNHEY and CDR2 SMNVEV (reference sequence). This CDR3 region has 18 residues. The CDR3 DNA follows: TGTGCCAGCAGCCCAGAGGGCCGTGCGGGAGGGCCAACAGATACGCAGTATTTT. Its protein is CASSPEGRAGGPTDTQYF.

This clone was seen more than once but under ten times. V and J are TRBV10-2 and TRBJ1-5; possible D gene TRBD1, 6 bases. This CDR3 is built from 13 residues. Germline CDR1 and CDR2: WSHSY and SAAADI. The V end lost 5 bases, the J end lost 7 bases, and 12 bases lay between the germline ends. The DNA of the CDR3 is TGCGCCAGCAGTCAGGGGCAATCCCAGCCCCAGCATTTT. It codes for CASSQGQSQPQHF.

The gene calls are TRBV2 and TRBJ1-5; 9 positions match TRBD1. The trim removed 3 bases at V and 5 bases at J, leaving 2 bases unmatched. Germline CDR1 is SNHLY and CDR2 is FYNNEI. There are 14 residues in the CDR3. CDR3 nucleotides: TGTGCCAGCAGTGAGGGGACAGGGCATCAGCCCCAGCATTTT. Its translation is CASSEGTGHQPQHF.

The V and J genes are TRBV28 and TRBJ2-5; D perhaps matches TRBD1 (5 bases). Trimming stripped 7 bases from V and 5 bases from J, with 17 bases between. In germline, CDR1 is MDHEN, CDR2 SYDVKM. This CDR3 region has 14 residues. The CDR3 region is CASKYPGPAETQYF. The CDR3 nucleotides are TGTGCCAGCAAGTACCCAGGGCCGGCGGAGACCCAGTACTTC.

The chain carries TRBV10-1 and TRBJ2-3; the match to TRBD1 covers 8 bases. The CDR3 totals 16 residues. Germline trimming cut 11 bases from V and 5 bases from J; bases unmatched to any gene: 18. Germline V CDR1 and CDR2: WNHNN, SYGVQD (reference sequence). CDR3: CAGHNMKDRAVDTQYF. CDR3 coding DNA: TGCGCCGGACATAACATGAAGGACAGGGCCGTAGATACGCAGTATTTT.

The chain employs TRBV9 and TRBJ2-3; 9 bases map to TRBD2. This CDR3 contains 11 residues. V lost 6 bases to trimming and J lost 11 bases; unmatched junction nucleotides: 4. Germline V gene data show CDR1 as SGDLS and CDR2 as YYNGEE. The CDR3 coding sequence is TGTGCCAGCATGCGGGGGGGCCGGCAGTATTTT. It is translated as CASMRGGRQYF.

In the case of this clone: A junction boundary mismatches the germline segment, possibly from a read error. The chain recombines TRBV19 with TRBJ2-3, with 8 bases aligning to TRBD2. CDR1 and CDR2 (germline): LNHDA, SQIVND (reference sequence). CDR3 length equals 13 residues. The CDR3 DNA reads TGTGCCAGTAGTATAGCCTTAGCGGGAAAACAAGATTTT. Its protein is CASSIALAGKQDF. The whole variable domain, filled in from reference TRBV19 and TRBJ2-3, reads DGGITQSPKYLFRKEGQNVTLSCEQNLNHDAMYWYRQDPGQGLRLIYYSQIVNDFQKGDIAEGYSVSREKKESFPLTVTSAQKNPTAFYLCASSIALAGKQDFGPGTRLTVL.

CDR3 amino acids: CASLGGGGGYTF. The CDR3 DNA reads as TGTGCCAGTCTCGGCGGTGGAGGTGGCTACACCTTC. The chain links TRBV6-5 to TRBJ1-2; D not resolved. The germline CDR1 and CDR2 sequences are MNHEY and SVGAGI. This CDR3 is built from 12 residues. Trimming shortened V by 9 bases and J by 7 bases, and 15 bases separated the two germline ends.

The chain carries TRBV19 and TRBJ2-2; 9 positions match TRBD2. There are 16 residues in the CDR3. Germline V gives CDR1 LNHDA, CDR2 SQIVND (reference sequence). J gave up 6 bases and V 5 bases, and 10 bases lay outside the gene matches. CDR3 sequence reads: CASSFGASGIAGELFF. The DNA for the CDR3 is TGTGCCAGTAGTTTTGGGGCTAGCGGGATTGCCGGGGAGCTGTTTTTT.

The rearrangement joins TRBV7-2 to TRBJ2-3; D is unresolved. CDR3 length: 12 amino acids. In germline, CDR1 is SGHTA, CDR2 FQGNSA. V shed 1 base and J shed 5 bases, with 4 bases lying between them. The CDR3 coding sequence is TGTGCCAGCAGCTTAGTCGGAGATACGCAGTATTTT. Residues: CASSLVGDTQYF.

The V gene is TRBV30, the J gene TRBJ2-5, with 8 bases aligning to TRBD2. Germline CDR1 and CDR2: GTSNPN and SVGIG (reference sequence). J gave up 4 bases and V 3 bases, and 4 bases lay outside the gene matches. CDR3 length: 13 amino acids. The CDR3 DNA is TGTGCCTGGAGCGGGGGGGCCGGAGAGACCCAGTACTTC. Amino acids: CAWSGGAGETQYF.

In DNA form, the CDR3 reads TGTGCCAGCAGCTTGACTAGCGGGATCTACAATGAGCAGTTCTTC. Residues: CASSLTSGIYNEQFF. V usage is TRBV5-6 and J usage is TRBJ2-1, with 10 bases aligning to TRBD2. The germline gives CDR1 SGHDT, CDR2 YYEEEE. The CDR3 sequence is 15 residues long. Trimming removed 1 base from V and 3 bases from J; junction bases left unmatched: 1.

This chain connects TRBV6-1 to TRBJ2-7, with D possibly being TRBD1 (5 bases). The length of the CDR3 is 14 residues. Between the trimmed V and J ends, which lost 2 bases and 2 bases, there was a span of 10 bases. Looked up from germline, CDR1 is MNHNS and CDR2 is SASEGT. Written as DNA, the CDR3 is TGTGCCAGCAGTGAAAGGGGTGCTCCCTACGAGCAGTACTTC. Translating it yields CASSERGAPYEQYF.

This chain connects TRBV9 to TRBJ1-1; TRBD1 matches 7 bases. The germline CDR1 and CDR2 sequences are SGDLS and YYNGEE. This CDR3 has 14 residues. The ends lost 6 bases at V and 6 bases at J; junction bases unmatched: 11. The DNA of the CDR3 is TGTGCCAGCACCCTGACCGACAGGGACTCTGAAGCTTTCTTT. It encodes CASTLTDRDSEAFF.

The chain couples TRBV9 to TRBJ2-1, with 12 bases that match TRBD2. From germline, CDR1 is SGDLS and CDR2 YYNGEE. CDR3 length equals 19 residues. V was pared by 5 bases and J by 1 base, with 13 bases of the junction left unmatched. The CDR3 coding sequence is TGTGCCAGCAGTGCTGCCCTACTAGCGGGGGGTAAATCCTACAATGAGCAGTTCTTC. Its translation is CASSAALLAGGKSYNEQFF.

The V call is TRBV28, the J call TRBJ2-7; TRBD2 might be the D (5 bases). Germline V gene lookup returns CDR1 MDHEN and CDR2 SYDVKM. CDR3 length: 12 residues. The V end lost 3 bases, the J end lost 4 bases, and 7 bases lay between the germline ends. This chain's CDR3 is CASSFRGYEQYF. CDR3 nucleotides: TGTGCCAGCAGTTTCCGGGGTTACGAGCAGTACTTC.

The chain links TRBV28 to TRBJ1-1, with a possible D match to TRBD1 (5 bases). The CDR3 runs to 17 residues. CDR1 MDHEN and CDR2 SYDVKM come from the germline V gene. V lost 3 bases and J 0 bases, leaving 17 bases between the germline ends. CDR3 sequence reads: CASSLILGGKMNTEAFF. CDR3 nucleotides: TGTGCCAGCAGTTTGATACTCGGGGGGAAAATGAACACTGAAGCTTTCTTT.

The chain is built from TRBV18 and TRBJ1-5; D ambiguous. CDR1 and CDR2 from the germline V gene are KGHSH and LQKENI. The CDR3 sequence is 14 residues long. The germline V and J ends were trimmed by 3 bases and 1 base, with 7 bases remaining between them. The CDR3: CASSPGNSNQPQHF. The CDR3 nucleotides are TGTGCCAGCTCACCGGGCAACAGCAATCAGCCCCAGCATTTT.